Listed below are T cell receptor beta chains from one sample, sequenced in a study of T cell responses to AZD1222 COVID-19 vaccine. The assay was immunoSEQ multiplex PCR, and TCRdb's table has in-frame clones only and misses some. The sample records some 64,000 clones, roughly 84% being singletons. This specimen was peripheral blood, taken on day 0 of AZD1222 vaccination. Every receptor here comes from an adult in good health. Both conserved end residues are part of each CDR3.

j_call | v_call | cdr3_aa
TRBJ1-1 | TRBV7-6 | CASSKDRGRGGNTEAFF
TRBJ2-7 | TRBV19 | CASSISSGTYEQYF
TRBJ2-3 | TRBV3-1/TRBV3-2 | CASSQVAVSTDTQYF
TRBJ2-7 | TRBV27 | CASWDSTYEQYF
TRBJ1-4 | TRBV5-4 | CASSTGRNEKLFF
TRBJ1-5 | TRBV6-5 | CASSDTGANQPQHF
TRBJ1-4 | TRBV21-1 | CASSKTKDRTNEKLFF
TRBJ2-7 | TRBV7-9 | CASSLQGLASYEQYF
TRBJ2-1 | TRBV6-5 | CASSYGEQFF
TRBJ2-1 | TRBV28 | CASSFPGPWEQFF
TRBJ1-1 | TRBV6-5 | CASIADRARWTEAFF
TRBJ1-2 | TRBV6-6 | CASSHGRPYGYTF
TRBJ2-2 | TRBV6-7 | CASSYSIISPGQGAGELFF
TRBJ1-1 | TRBV6-5 | CASSYSPEGEATEAFF
TRBJ2-7 | TRBV5-1 | CASSPGLDPYEQYF
TRBJ2-5 | TRBV5-1 | CASSLAGQGAIETQYF
TRBJ1-3 | TRBV30 | CAWSVKISGNTIYF
TRBJ2-3 | TRBV4-2 | CASSLGLAVSTDTQYF
TRBJ1-6 | TRBV5-1 | CASSLVAANSPLHF
TRBJ1-1 | TRBV5-4 | CASSPAGTERTEAFF
TRBJ1-2 | TRBV25-1 | CASSDGGYYGYTF
TRBJ1-4 | TRBV3-1/TRBV3-2 | CASSQRSGYEKLFF
TRBJ2-3 | TRBV6-2/TRBV6-3 | CASSTPRGGGTDTQYF
TRBJ1-3 | TRBV19 | CASSVGTGGIAGNTIYF
TRBJ2-1 | TRBV29-1 | CSVVRVGNEQFF
TRBJ1-1 | TRBV6-6 | CASRQNTEAFF
TRBJ2-7 | TRBV27 | CASSLSLPLAGSVHEQYF
TRBJ1-6 | TRBV5-8 | CASSFQGLEFAPLHF
TRBJ2-2 | TRBV27 | CASSFSAGELFF
TRBJ2-3 | TRBV5-4 | CASSLGTSGRAGSTDTQYF
TRBJ1-2 | TRBV9 | CASMANYGYTF
TRBJ2-1 | TRBV19 | CASSKGKRGSSYNEQFF
TRBJ1-1 | TRBV29-1 | CSGYLGELNTEAFF
TRBJ2-3 | TRBV2 | CASSEALRDTRLRDTQYF
TRBJ2-3 | TRBV6-4 | CASSERGGTDTQYF
TRBJ2-1 | TRBV27 | CASSLRLATYNEQFF
TRBJ2-7 | TRBV7-2 | CASSLDPPGQGYEQYF
TRBJ2-7 | TRBV4-1 | CASSQAVAVAYEQYF
TRBJ1-1 | TRBV5-1 | CASSPQGNRGTEAFF
TRBJ2-2 | TRBV5-4 | CASSPTGTRNTGELFF
TRBJ1-2 | TRBV7-2 | CASSSFSSGYGYTF
TRBJ1-5 | TRBV19 | CASSIVFRVYSNQPQHF
TRBJ1-2 | TRBV4-2 | CASSQEGGDDGYTF
TRBJ1-1 | TRBV29-1 | CSSGTGTGGTEAFF
TRBJ2-3 | TRBV20-1 | CSAPRTDTQYF
TRBJ2-3 | TRBV5-1 | CASSTSGGAGTDTQYF
TRBJ1-1 | TRBV7-3 | CASSLGGSVTEAFF
TRBJ1-1 | TRBV11-2 | CASSLWVRQGPTEAFF
TRBJ1-1 | TRBV11-3 | CASSLEAFPGQWNTEAFF
TRBJ1-2 | TRBV5-6 | CASSWTGDYGYTF
TRBJ2-4 | TRBV6-5 | CATLSFGIQYF
TRBJ2-1 | TRBV11-3 | CASSLSLRGEQFF
TRBJ2-2 | TRBV5-6 | CASSLDRGGSGELFF
TRBJ2-7 | TRBV9 | CASSVAAEPISYEQYF
TRBJ2-5 | TRBV9 | CASSVTDETQYF
TRBJ2-3 | TRBV21-1 | CASSKVIQRVASGRGLDTQYF